This T cell receptor (beta chain) was sequenced for a study of beta chain features in type 1 diabetes (dated by TCRdb to 2017 to 2018). Concerning the study at large: No differences in mean age, gender distribution, total cell number or subset yield were found between patients and healthy donors. In the study, recently diagnosed type 1 diabetes patients and matched healthy donors were compared on the TCRB repertoires of their sorted circulating CD4+ T cell subsets. Naive and central memory subsets were obtained from all 30 or so donors, but regulatory and stem cell-like memory subsets were isolated from only 8 patients and roughly 8 healthy donors. A total of 107,917,701 sorted cells were examined across all samples, and a strong correlation was observed between cell number per subset and RNA yield. The research as a whole found: Because cDNA was sequenced instead of genomic DNA, highly expressing activated cells could be over-represented, though the groups showed no difference in activation or CD3 levels. Naive, central memory and regulatory TCRB repertoires appeared to be more alike among patients than among healthy donors. A moderate but significant shortening of TCRB CDR3 length was observed in type 1 diabetes patients in all four CD4+ subsets. Only small numbers of individuals were included in the HLA sub-analyses, which left unresolved whether HLA type had any influence on TCRB rearrangement. At VDJ recombination sites, type 1 diabetes patients had fewer insertions and more deleted nucleotides, which implies abnormalities in thymic rearrangement. Shorter templates might have been favored by PCR, but patient and control samples were amplified and corrected together, so both groups would have been affected equally by any skew.

A single peripheral blood draw of 90 to 150 mL on average was collected from each donor into heparinised tubes. Naive, central memory, regulatory and stem cell-like memory CD4+ T cells were sorted on a BD FACSAria II using a panel including CD45RO, CCR7, CD25, CD127, CD95 and CD27. A purity above 98% was achieved for all sorted populations. Right away, PBMCs were isolated by Lymphoprep density gradient centrifugation and were stained directly, with no culture step. So that batch effects would be minimized, each experiment stained and sorted samples in pairs, pairing one healthy donor with one patient. Relative to germline, V is 5 bases shorter and J is 1 base shorter, with 12 bases between their ends. Looking up the germline V gene yields CDR1 SGHRS and CDR2 YFSETQ. CDR3 length: 14 amino acids, cysteine to phenylalanine. Only the CDR3 DNA stays, 42 bases, in frame from base 1. As for this clone: Its antigen specificity is not known. No much larger clone exists at a distance of one base, and base qualities are not known.

The entire amount of isolated RNA was reverse transcribed using the High Capacity cDNA Reverse Transcription Kit, so the sequenced TCRB transcripts were expressed ones. Deep immunoSEQ sequencing was applied to naive, central memory and regulatory T cell samples, giving an average of roughly 3.5 million total reads per sample. Sorted cells were lysed in RLT buffer, and RNA was extracted using DNase-treated RNeasy Micro or Mini kits according to cell number. To prevent cross-contamination, each cell subset was processed individually, whereas patient and healthy donor samples were processed jointly. Using the immunoSEQ multiplex PCR, TCRB sequences were amplified from cDNA into 87-bp fragments spanning the CDR3 region. The amplicons were sequenced using the Illumina HiSeq platform. The original methods were these. PCR bias was corrected computationally using synthetic template baselines, and reads within Hamming distance 2 were collapsed, with unmergeable singletons discarded. Reads were aligned against IMGT so that V, D and J genes, CDR3 length and insertions or deletions at six rearrangement sites could be assigned. Within each subset, clonotype counts were normalized to the number of sorted cells before true diversity and Gini coefficients were calculated with the tcR R package. Repertoire sharing was quantified using the overlap coefficient calculated on TCRB nucleotide sequences. Out-of-frame TCRB sequences from naive cells were analyzed to stand in for the pre-selection repertoire. TCRdb's version of the immuneACCESS table is confined to in-frame rearrangements and falls short of the full clone set. An unresolved V gene accounts for under half of the shortfall where checked; the remainder is of unknown origin. The D gene and trimming were derived from the DNA, and the V and J assignments and clone size from that table. Across this sample there are 300,000 to 400,000 clones, with 10% to 15% seen only once. The ten largest make up 0.015% to 0.02% of the sample.

The V and J segments used are TRBV5-1 and TRBJ1-2; D gene: possibly TRBD1, on 5 matching bases. Sample: naive CD4+ T cells from blood. Read against the paper, the sample's cell subset or site label means: true naive CD4+ T cells. This TCR was sampled from a man aged 18 to 30 in good health. The CDR3 is CASRPRQINYGYTF. Read as DNA, the sequence is TGCGCCAGCAGGCCCCGACAGATTAACTATGGCTACACCTTC.